This is a list of T cell receptor beta chains from one sample in a study of Graves' ophthalmopathy and Graves' hyperthyroidism. TCRdb reprocessed the multiplex PCR reads with MiXCR, giving one entry per CDR3 protein. The sample carries under 800,000 distinct CDR3 sequences, 22% recorded once. Sequences were obtained from peripheral blood. These receptors originate from a woman under 30 with stable Graves' hyperthyroidism. Some clones in this sample may be carry-over from other donors' samples. Both conserved end residues are part of each CDR3. D genes are given only for firm matches. Clone sizes are given selectively: once, few, many, or a class where the clone is expanded.

>TRBJ1-5|.|.|15|TRBV6-1
CASRRHGADNQPQHF
TGTGCCAGCAGGAGACATGGGGCCGACAATCAGCCCCAGCATTTT
>TRBJ2-7|many|.|17|TRBV11-3
CASSLESGGRGYYEQYF
TGTGCCAGCAGCTTAGAATCCGGGGGACGGGGCTACTACGAGCAGTACTTC
>TRBJ2-5|many|.|14|TRBV6-1
CATLGSRAAETQYF
TGTGCCACCCTTGGATCGAGGGCCGCAGAGACCCAGTACTTC
>TRBJ2-3|many|TRBD2|14|TRBV20-1
CSATGLAYTDTQYF
TGCAGTGCAACCGGACTAGCTTACACAGATACGCAGTATTTT
>TRBJ1-3|many|TRBD1|17|TRBV6-5
CASSLTRQGIPGNTIYF
TGTGCCAGCAGTTTAACTCGACAGGGCATCCCTGGAAACACCATATATTTT
>TRBJ2-6|.|.|14|TRBV6-1
CASSSSVGANVLTF
TGTGCCAGCAGTAGTTCAGTGGGGGCCAACGTCCTGACTTTC
>TRBJ2-2|few|.|14|TRBV10-3
CAISDYGTTGELFF
TGTGCCATCAGTGACTATGGGACTACCGGGGAGCTGTTTTTT
>TRBJ2-7|many|.|15|TRBV7-8
CASSSRQPASYEQYF
TGTGCCAGCAGCTCTCGACAGCCGGCCTCCTACGAGCAGTACTTC
>TRBJ1-5|few|TRBD1|16|TRBV6-2/TRBV6-3
CASRTNRGRPNQPQHF
TGTGCCAGCAGAACAAACAGGGGGCGGCCGAATCAGCCCCAGCATTTT
>TRBJ1-3|many|.|16|TRBV7-8
CASSGEGRNSGNTIYF
TGTGCCAGCAGCGGGGAGGGACGGAACTCTGGAAACACCATATATTTT
>TRBJ1-2|few|TRBD1|15|TRBV14
CASTTQGEANYGYTF
TGTGCCAGCACAACACAGGGGGAGGCCAACTATGGCTACACCTTC
>TRBJ1-5|.|.|13|TRBV28
CASTGTPNQPQHF
TGTGCCAGCACCGGGACACCGAATCAGCCCCAGCATTTT
>TRBJ2-5|many|.|15|TRBV20-1
CSARGSGAEGIVQYF
TGCAGTGCTAGAGGGTCAGGAGCCGAAGGAATTGTCCAGTACTTC
>TRBJ1-3|many|.|14|TRBV20-1
CSAGSGGVGNTIYF
TGCAGTGCTGGGAGCGGCGGGGTTGGGAACACCATATATTTT
>TRBJ1-1|.|.|14|TRBV28
CASSSGPLDTEAFF
TGTGCCAGCAGCTCCGGACCTCTGGACACTGAAGCTTTCTTT
>TRBJ2-7|many|.|13|TRBV7-2
CASSFPGKREQYF
TGTGCCAGCAGCTTTCCAGGGAAGAGGGAGCAGTACTTC
>TRBJ1-3|many|.|10|TRBV20-1
CREERNTIYF
TGCAGAGAAGAGAGAAACACCATATATTTT
>TRBJ2-2|few|.|15|TRBV4-1
CASSQGQVMDGELFF
TGCGCCAGCAGCCAAGGGCAGGTTATGGACGGGGAGCTGTTTTTT
>TRBJ2-5|many|TRBD2|17|TRBV11-3
CASSAAFGGGAEETQYF
TGTGCCAGCAGCGCCGCGTTCGGCGGGGGGGCCGAAGAGACCCAGTACTTC
>TRBJ2-7|many|TRBD2|14|TRBV12-3/TRBV12-4
CASTLAGGSREQYF
TGTGCCAGCACCCTAGCGGGAGGCTCTCGCGAGCAGTACTTC
>TRBJ2-7|.|TRBD1|15|TRBV19
CASSYYSGTGDEQYF
TGTGCCAGTAGTTACTACTCCGGGACAGGGGACGAGCAGTACTTC
>TRBJ1-1|many|.|16|TRBV6-4
CASSDLNTGMKAEAFF
TGTGCCAGCAGTGACCTAAATACAGGGATGAAGGCTGAAGCTTTCTTT
>TRBJ1-2|many|.|13|TRBV5-1
CASSPVSDYGYTF
TGCGCCAGCAGCCCGGTGTCCGACTATGGCTACACCTTC
>TRBJ1-1|once|.|16|TRBV29-1
CSVNQFSGTPNTEAFF
TGCAGCGTTAATCAATTCAGCGGAACACCGAACACTGAAGCTTTCTTT
>TRBJ2-7|many|.|13|TRBV5-8
CASSGRFGYEQYF
TGTGCCAGCAGCGGTCGATTCGGCTACGAGCAGTACTTC
>TRBJ1-2|many|.|16|TRBV6-1
CASSEDPRGGSYGYTF
TGTGCCAGCAGTGAAGATCCGAGGGGGGGTTCCTATGGCTACACCTTC
>TRBJ2-5|.|.|16|TRBV5-6
CASSSTRQGLQETQYF
TGTGCCAGCAGCTCAACTAGACAGGGACTTCAAGAGACCCAGTACTTC
>TRBJ2-5|many|.|14|TRBV2
CASSEAGRRETQYF
TGTGCCAGCAGTGAAGCAGGGAGGCGTGAGACCCAGTACTTC
>TRBJ2-7|.|TRBD1|16|TRBV11-2
CASSLDLTGISYEQYF
TGTGCCAGCAGCTTAGATCTGACAGGGATATCCTACGAGCAGTACTTC
>TRBJ1-3|many|.|12|TRBV20-1
CSASQGGNTIYF
TGCAGTGCAAGCCAAGGGGGGAACACCATATATTTT
>TRBJ2-1|few|TRBD2|16|TRBV6-2/TRBV6-3
CASSYGLAGSYNEQFF
TGTGCCAGCAGTTACGGGCTAGCGGGTTCCTACAATGAGCAGTTCTTC
>TRBJ2-2|many|.|18|TRBV9
CASSPTTSGTTNTGELFF
TGTGCCAGCAGCCCCACTACCTCCGGGACCACGAACACCGGGGAGCTGTTTTTT
>TRBJ1-2|many|TRBD1|13|TRBV28
CASSHDRVSGYTF
TGTGCCAGCAGCCATGACAGGGTCTCTGGCTACACCTTC
>TRBJ1-1|many|TRBD1|14|TRBV20-1
CSALQGARNTEAFF
TGCAGTGCGCTACAGGGGGCGAGGAACACTGAAGCTTTCTTT
>TRBJ2-5|.|.|14|TRBV2
CARRAISRQETQYF
TGTGCCAGGAGGGCCATTTCACGGCAAGAGACCCAGTACTTC
>TRBJ2-6|many|.|16|TRBV20-1
CSARAPGVSGANVLTF
TGCAGTGCTAGAGCCCCCGGAGTCTCTGGGGCCAACGTCCTGACTTTC
>TRBJ2-5|many|TRBD2|16|TRBV7-6
CASSFRTSGSRETQYF
TGTGCCAGCAGCTTCAGGACTAGCGGGAGTCGGGAGACCCAGTACTTC
>TRBJ1-6|.|TRBD1|15|TRBV12-3/TRBV12-4
CASSSRTGYNSPLHF
TGTGCCAGCAGTTCCCGGACAGGATATAATTCACCCCTCCACTTT
>TRBJ1-1|many|.|15|TRBV7-9
CASSSEGGSNTEAFF
TGTGCCAGCAGCTCCGAGGGGGGGTCCAACACTGAAGCTTTCTTT
>TRBJ2-2|many|.|14|TRBV29-1
CSARSAGRTGELFF
TGCAGCGCTCGTTCGGCGGGTCGGACCGGGGAGCTGTTTTTT
>TRBJ1-2|few|TRBD1|13|TRBV24-1
CATSDADRDGYTF
TGTGCCACCAGTGACGCGGACAGGGATGGCTACACCTTC
>TRBJ1-1|.|.|20|TRBV12-3/TRBV12-4
CASSLTSANRDGGWNTGAFF
TGTGCCAGCAGTTTAACTTCGGCGAACCGGGACGGGGGTTGGAACACTGGAGCTTTCTTT
>TRBJ2-7|many|TRBD2|14|TRBV7-2
CASSLVQAGVEQYF
TGTGCCAGCAGCTTAGTTCAAGCGGGAGTCGAGCAGTACTTC
>TRBJ2-5|.|TRBD1|15|TRBV28
CASSSGTAVQETQYF
TGTGCCAGCAGTTCCGGGACAGCCGTACAAGAGACCCAGTACTTC
>TRBJ1-2|many|TRBD1|16|TRBV30
CAWSERGHRVLYGYTF
TGTGCCTGGAGTGAGAGGGGGCACCGGGTTTTATATGGCTACACCTTC
>TRBJ1-1|many|.|13|TRBV4-1
CASSQTPGMQAFF
TGCGCCAGCAGCCAGACCCCCGGGATGCAAGCTTTCTTT
>TRBJ1-5|.|TRBD1|17|TRBV4-1
CASSQETQGASNQPQHF
TGCGCCAGCAGCCAAGAAACCCAGGGGGCTAGCAATCAGCCCCAGCATTTT
>TRBJ1-1|few|.|13|TRBV6-5
CASSSHMRTEAFF
TGTGCCAGCAGTTCCCATATGAGGACTGAAGCTTTCTTT
>TRBJ2-7|many|.|13|TRBV20-1
CSASGTFSYEQYF
TGCAGTGCTTCCGGGACTTTCTCCTACGAGCAGTACTTC
>TRBJ1-2|many|.|12|TRBV19
CASSIPGYGYTF
TGTGCCAGTAGTATCCCAGGCTATGGCTACACCTTC